This TCR beta chain is drawn from a study of blood T cell repertoires in COVID-19. The wider study: The cDNA or gDNA used as material had been derived from T cells, B-cell-depleted T cells, or PBMCs.

The CDR3 length is 14 residues. V lost 6 bases, J lost 2 bases, and 13 bases lay in between. Germline-derived CDR1 and CDR2 are SNHLY and FYNNEI. The protocol was immunoSEQ multiplex PCR, while the TCRdb copy is restricted to in-frame clones and leaves out a portion. The sample holds roughly 68,000 clones, roughly 87% seen once. The specimen was peripheral blood. V gene TRBV2 combines with J gene TRBJ1-1, with no clear D. The clonotype comes from a woman aged 45-59 years with active COVID-19. The CDR3 sequence: CASRMERVNTEAFF. CDR3 DNA sequence: TGTGCCAGCAGGATGGAGAGAGTCAACACTGAAGCTTTCTTT.